The text below deals with one TCR beta chain. What it binds is not known. CDR3 length: 15 amino acids. Germline V gene lookup returns CDR1 MGHRA and CDR2 YSYEKL. The V gene lost 2 bases and the J gene lost 3 bases, with 14 bases spanning the gap. This sample stems from a study of shared clonotypes between healthy human individuals. The study's findings and limits: Naive subsets generally exceeded memory subsets in estimated richness. Sampling involved blood alone; tissue repertoires likely differ.

Data came from immunoSEQ multiplex PCR; TCRdb stores just in-frame clones and leaves some out. This sample carries fewer than 2.5 million clones, over 85% of them seen once, and the ten largest clones take about 0.39%. V is TRBV4-1 and J is TRBJ2-7; D uncertain. Sequencing was carried out using naive CD4+ T cells from PBMCs. The subset: CD45RA+ positively selected. The sequence came from a man younger than 35 in good health. Some clones in this sample may be carry-over from other donors' samples. The CDR3 sequence: CASSQFSSSDYEQYF. CDR3 bases: TGCGCCAGCAGCCAATTTTCTTCGTCGGACTACGAGCAGTACTTC.